The 6 T cell receptor beta chains given below trace back to one sample, sequenced in a study of cytomegalovirus exposure and HLA in healthy donors. The PCR ran on 60 Vbeta and 13 Jbeta primers. Method: immunoSEQ multiplex PCR; TCRdb's copy keeps in-frame clones and lacks some. In the table there are around 140,000 clones, 70% to 75% of which are singletons. Sequencing was done on a sample of PBMCs. The receptors come from a male donor in good health and CMV-seronegative.

This clone appeared a few times. This chain uses TRBV29-1 with TRBJ1-3; 8 bases agree with TRBD1. There are 15 residues in the CDR3. Germline CDR1 SQVTM, CDR2 ANQGSEA. The junction had 7 bases not matched to a gene; V was cut back by 6 bases and J by 0 bases. The CDR3 DNA sequence: TGCAGCGTAGTCCCCGGGACAGGCTCTGGAAACACCATATATTTT. Amino acids: CSVVPGTGSGNTIYF.

This chain joins TRBV9 and TRBJ2-7; D is perhaps TRBD2 (6 bases). The CDR3 spans 14 residues. The germline V and J ends were trimmed by 4 bases and 3 bases, with 14 bases remaining between them. Germline values: CDR1 SGDLS, CDR2 YYNGEE. This chain's CDR3 is CASSPEGSFYEQYF. As DNA, the CDR3 is TGTGCCAGCAGCCCGGAGGGGTCCTTCTACGAGCAGTACTTC.

The V gene is TRBV4-3, the J gene TRBJ2-1; 7 bases agree with TRBD2. J lost 4 bases, V lost 0 bases, and 3 bases had no gene match. The CDR3 has 15 amino acids. Germline loops: CDR1 LGHNA, CDR2 YSLEER. The CDR3 here is CASSQELATYNEQFF. Written as DNA, the CDR3 is TGCGCCAGCAGCCAAGAACTAGCGACGTACAATGAGCAGTTCTTC.

This chain connects TRBV5-4 to TRBJ2-3, with 8 bases fitting TRBD1. Germline assignment: CDR1 SGHNT and CDR2 YYREEE (reference sequence). This CDR3 is built from 16 residues. Germline trimming cut 3 bases from V and 0 bases from J; bases unmatched to any gene: 6. The CDR3 loop reads CASSSPGQDSTDTQYF. For the CDR3, the DNA is TGTGCCAGCAGCTCTCCGGGACAGGATAGCACAGATACGCAGTATTTT.

About this clone itself: One junction end disagrees with the germline gene, perhaps due to a read error. The V call is TRBV30, the J call TRBJ1-5, with 7 positions matching TRBD1. The CDR3 loop spans 15 amino acids. CDR1 is GTSNPN, CDR2 SVGIG, per germline (reference sequence). In DNA, the CDR3 is TGTGCCCGGAGTGTATTGACAGGGCGGGATCAGCCCCAGCATTTT. This codes for CARSVLTGRDQPQHF. Drawing the rest from reference TRBV30 and TRBJ1-5, the complete variable domain is SQTIHQWPATLVQPVGSPLSLECTVEGTSNPNLYWYRQAAGRGLQLLFYSVGIGQISSEVPQNLSASRPQDRQFILSSKKLLLSDSGFYLCARSVLTGRDQPQHFGDGTRLSIL.

The chain is built from TRBV2 and TRBJ2-5, with TRBD2 matching over 10 bases. The CDR3 consists of 14 residues. The V gene's germline CDR1 is SNHLY and CDR2 FYNNEI. The V segment lost 6 bases and the J segment 4 bases; nucleotides outside the gene matches: 5. The CDR3, as DNA: TGTGCCAGCAGAGGCGCTAGCGGGGGAGAGACCCAGTACTTC. It yields the protein CASRGASGGETQYF.